One and the same sample provided the 31 T cell receptor beta chains below, sequenced in a study of blood T cell repertoires in COVID-19. Produced via immunoSEQ multiplex PCR; TCRdb's table is partial and in-frame only. Here the sample spans roughly 220,000 clones, nearly 90% being singletons. What was sequenced was PBMCs or T cells enriched from blood (not recorded which). All receptors derive from a man in his thirties or forties who had been exposed to COVID-19.

The V call is TRBV14, the J call TRBJ1-4; TRBD1 is a possible D gene (6 bases). The CDR3 is 13 residues long. V dropped 4 bases and J dropped 6 bases, with 9 bases sitting between them. CDR1 is SGHDN and CDR2 is FVKESK in the germline V gene. CDR3 residues: CASSLNRDEKLFF. In nucleotides, the CDR3 is TGTGCCAGCAGCCTCAACAGGGATGAAAAACTGTTTTTT.

The rearrangement uses TRBV7-3 and TRBJ1-5; TRBD1 matches 8 bases. This CDR3 is 13 amino acids long. Trimming took 4 bases from V and 7 from J; bases not matched to a gene: 3. Germline CDR1 and CDR2: SGHTA and FQGTGA. In DNA, the CDR3 is TGTGCCAGCAGCTCCGACAGGGGACAGCCCCAGCATTTT. This gives the protein CASSSDRGQPQHF.

This chain links TRBV5-4 with TRBJ1-3; the D is unclear. Trimming stripped 1 base from V and 2 bases from J, with 13 bases between. This CDR3 has 16 amino acids. Germline V gives CDR1 SGHNT, CDR2 YYREEE (reference sequence). The CDR3 bases are TGTGCCAGCAGCTTGTCCTCCGGAGGAGCTGGAAACACCATATATTTT. It yields the protein CASSLSSGGAGNTIYF.

The chain has TRBV25-1 and TRBJ1-2, with D unresolved. The V gene's germline CDR1 is MGHDK and CDR2 SYGVNS. Trimming took off 2 bases at V and 2 bases at J, with 12 bases between the two ends. This CDR3 contains 15 residues. The CDR3 reads CASSEGGPGNYGYTF. CDR3 DNA sequence: TGTGCCAGCAGTGAAGGAGGGCCGGGGAACTATGGCTACACCTTC.

The chain is built from TRBV7-9 and TRBJ1-3, with TRBD1 as a possible D gene (6 bases). Trimming removed 7 bases from V and 1 base from J, with 14 bases in between. The CDR3 has 15 amino acids. CDR1 is SEHNR, CDR2 FQNEAQ, per germline (reference sequence). The CDR3 DNA is TGTGCCAGCAAGGACAGCGAAAATTCTGGAAACACCATATATTTT. Translated, it gives CASKDSENSGNTIYF. The whole variable domain, filled in from reference TRBV7-9 and TRBJ1-3, reads DTGVSQNPRHKITKRGQNVTFRCDPISEHNRLYWYRQTLGQGPEFLTYFQNEAQLEKSRLLSDRFSAERPKGSFSTLEIQRTEQGDSAMYLCASKDSENSGNTIYFGEGSWLTVV.

This clone was seen only once. This chain links TRBV24-1 with TRBJ1-5; 7 positions match TRBD1. After removal of 6 bases from V and 7 bases from J, the junction contained 11 bases not matched to a gene. This CDR3 is built from 15 residues. Germline loops: CDR1 KGHDR, CDR2 SFDVKD. The CDR3 sequence is CATSFDRVAGQPQHF. The CDR3, as DNA: TGTGCCACCAGTTTCGACAGGGTAGCGGGGCAGCCCCAGCATTTT.

In its sample, this clone was seen once. The V call is TRBV2, the J call TRBJ1-4, with D uncertain. Trimming pared 5 bases from V and 3 bases from J, leaving 13 bases between. Looked up from germline, CDR1 is SNHLY and CDR2 is FYNNEI. This CDR3 has 15 residues. The CDR3 is CASSSRRSANEKLFF. For the CDR3, the DNA is TGTGCCAGCAGTAGTAGGAGGTCGGCTAATGAAAAACTGTTTTTT.

The rearrangement joins TRBV7-6 to TRBJ2-7, with D maybe TRBD1 (6 bases). The CDR3 totals 13 residues. V was clipped by 4 bases and J by 5 bases, with 12 bases between them. The V gene's germline CDR1 is SGHVS and CDR2 FNYEAQ. The CDR3 DNA sequence: TGTGCCAGCAGCTCCAATAGGGGGAACGAGCAGTACTTC. This codes for CASSSNRGNEQYF.

The V call is TRBV4-1, the J call TRBJ2-7, with 8 bases fitting TRBD2. Germline values: CDR1 MGHRA, CDR2 YSYEKL. V was clipped by 1 base and J by 2 bases; unmatched bases: 7. The CDR3 loop spans 16 amino acids. The CDR3 here is CASSQVASGGPYEQYF. For the CDR3, the DNA is TGCGCCAGCAGCCAAGTCGCCAGCGGGGGCCCCTACGAGCAGTACTTC.

This chain joins TRBV11-2 and TRBJ2-2; D unresolved. Trimming cost V 5 bases and J 5 bases, with 15 bases left between them. This CDR3 spans 15 amino acids. Germline CDR1 and CDR2: SGHAT and FQNNGV. CDR3 nucleotide sequence: TGTGCCAGCAGCGAGGTACATTTCGTAACCGGGGAGCTGTTTTTT. Protein sequence: CASSEVHFVTGELFF.

J is TRBJ2-3 and V is TRBV25-1; 11 bases are shared with TRBD2. Germline CDR1 and CDR2: MGHDK and SYGVNS. The CDR3 extends over 16 amino acids. The J segment lost 8 bases and the V segment lost 1 base, leaving 8 bases of the junction unmatched. Here the CDR3 reads CASSELAGGESSTQYF. The CDR3 DNA sequence: TGTGCCAGCAGTGAATTAGCGGGGGGGGAATCGAGTACGCAGTATTTT.

This clone has more than one count but fewer than ten. This chain uses TRBV10-2 with TRBJ2-3; D remains ambiguous. V lost 5 bases, J lost 2 bases, and 5 bases lay in between. Germline V lookup: CDR1 WSHSY, CDR2 SAAADI. The CDR3 is 12 amino acids. CDR3 loop: CASSPTTDTQYF. In nucleotides, the CDR3 is TGCGCCAGCAGTCCTACCACAGATACGCAGTATTTT.

This clone was counted once. The V call is TRBV5-5, the J call TRBJ1-2, with D hard to call. V lost 4 bases, J lost 2 bases, and 9 bases lay in between. The length of the CDR3 is 13 residues. Per the germline V gene, CDR1 is SGHKS and CDR2 is YYEKEE (reference sequence). Here the CDR3 reads CASSTGRNYGYTF. CDR3 coding DNA: TGTGCCAGCAGCACTGGCAGGAACTATGGCTACACCTTC.

The J gene is TRBJ1-2, the V gene TRBV4-2; possible D gene TRBD1, 5 bases. From germline, CDR1 is LGHNA and CDR2 YNFKEQ. Trimming left V 0 bases short and J 4 bases short, with 18 bases between. The CDR3 consists of 17 residues. DNA of the CDR3: TGTGCCAGCAGCCAAGATAGTTTACAGGATACCTCCTATGGCTACACCTTC. This sequence encodes CASSQDSLQDTSYGYTF.

V gene TRBV10-1 combines with J gene TRBJ2-3; 9 bases are a match to TRBD2. Germline CDR1 WNHNN, CDR2 SYGVQD (reference sequence). V was clipped by 0 bases and J by 2 bases; unmatched bases: 3. The CDR3 spans 16 residues. The CDR3, as DNA: TGCGCCAGCAGTGAGTCTAGCGGGGGCTTCACAGATACGCAGTATTTT. Its translation: CASSESSGGFTDTQYF.

This clone was detected a few times. J is TRBJ1-5 and V is TRBV27, with 8 bases lining up with TRBD1. Germline V gives CDR1 MNHEY, CDR2 SMNVEV (reference sequence). CDR3 length: 15 residues. V shed 9 bases and J 6 bases; nucleotides not matched to a gene: 13. In DNA, the CDR3 is TGTGCCAGTTCCCCACAGGGGGAGGTGGGTCAGCCCCAGCATTTT. Translation gives CASSPQGEVGQPQHF.

Remarks on this clone: Other nucleotide sequences from this sample produce the same CDR3. The chain joins TRBV3-1 (or the pseudogene TRBV3-2) to TRBJ1-1; D call uncertain. CDR3 length equals 17 residues. Trimming cost V 4 bases and J 6 bases, with 24 bases left between them. Germline CDR1 reads LGHDT; CDR2 reads YNNKEL (reference sequence). As DNA, the CDR3 is TGTGCCAGCAGCCCGACACGGACTTCCATGGTAGGCGCTGAAGCTTTCTTT. Protein: CASSPTRTSMVGAEAFF.

The J gene is TRBJ2-2, the V gene TRBV5-1; D is ambiguous. The CDR3 runs to 16 residues. Germline V gives CDR1 SGHRS, CDR2 YFSETQ. Trimming stripped 0 bases from V and 0 bases from J, with 9 bases between. This CDR3 is CASSLARRANTGELFF. The DNA of the CDR3 is TGCGCCAGCAGCTTGGCCCGTCGGGCGAACACCGGGGAGCTGTTTTTT.

The rearrangement links TRBV6-5 to TRBJ2-3, with TRBD2 matching over 9 bases. V trimming: 6 bases; J trimming: 3 bases; junction bases outside the gene matches: 4. From germline, CDR1 is MNHEY and CDR2 SVGAGI. CDR3 length: 14 amino acids. CDR3 residues: CASSLGLATDTQYF. Written as DNA, the CDR3 is TGTGCCAGCAGCCTAGGACTAGCGACAGATACGCAGTATTTT.

CDR3 residues: CASSLDADPSAGQPQHF. CDR3 in DNA: TGTGCCAGCAGCTTAGATGCAGACCCCAGCGCGGGGCAGCCCCAGCATTTT. The V call is TRBV7-9, the J call TRBJ1-5; no clear D. This CDR3 comprises 17 residues. The V gene's germline CDR1 is SEHNR and CDR2 FQNEAQ (reference sequence). Trimming took 1 base from V and 7 from J, leaving 20 bases between them.

The V gene is TRBV27, the J gene TRBJ2-3; 13 bases are a match to TRBD2. There are 21 residues in the CDR3. Germline V gene lookup returns CDR1 MNHEY and CDR2 SMNVEV (reference sequence). V was clipped by 3 bases and J by 0 bases; unmatched bases: 15. CDR3 sequence reads: CASSFSPPLAGGPGSTDTQYF. CDR3 DNA sequence: TGTGCCAGCAGTTTTTCCCCGCCACTAGCGGGGGGGCCGGGTAGCACAGATACGCAGTATTTT.

This sequence joins TRBV10-2 and TRBJ1-5; no clear D. The V and J ends lost 8 bases and 3 bases respectively, with 11 bases between them. Germline CDR1 and CDR2: WSHSY and SAAADI. The CDR3 has 13 amino acids. The DNA for the CDR3 is TGCGCCAGCGGCTTTGGTCCCAATCAGCCCCAGCATTTT. It codes for CASGFGPNQPQHF.

This clone was counted only a few times. A read error may produce the germline difference seen at one junction end. The V gene is TRBV5-1, the J gene TRBJ1-6; D call uncertain. The CDR3 is 14 residues long. The germline V gene has CDR1 SGHRS and CDR2 YFSETQ. CDR3 residues: CASSSTSDNSPLHF. The DNA of the CDR3 is TGCGCCAGCAGCTCTACCTCCGATAATTCACCCCTCCACTTT.

The V and J genes are TRBV5-6 and TRBJ1-2; TRBD1 matches 9 bases. The CDR3 is 15 amino acids. Germline values: CDR1 SGHDT, CDR2 YYEEEE. Trimming took 4 bases from V and 3 from J; bases not matched to a gene: 7. The DNA of the CDR3 is TGTGCCAGCAGCCATCCGGACAGGGGACACTATGGCTACACCTTC. Its protein product is CASSHPDRGHYGYTF.

J is TRBJ2-3 and V is TRBV11-2, with 11 bases lining up with TRBD2. With V trimmed by 1 base and J by 8 bases, 5 bases remained unmatched. The V gene's germline CDR1 is SGHAT and CDR2 FQNNGV. The CDR3 is 15 amino acids. The CDR3 DNA reads as TGTGCCAGCAGCTTAGTAGCGGGGGGGGAAGTTACGCAGTATTTT. Protein sequence: CASSLVAGGEVTQYF.

Only a few counts were recorded for this clone. The rearrangement uses TRBV7-9 and TRBJ1-3; D gene uncertain. Trimming took off 0 bases at V and 11 bases at J, with 11 bases between the two ends. The CDR3 extends over 13 amino acids. Per the germline V gene, CDR1 is SEHNR and CDR2 is FQNEAQ (reference sequence). CDR3 protein: CASSLAEVRAIYF. CDR3 sequence (DNA): TGTGCCAGCAGCTTAGCGGAGGTTCGGGCCATATATTTT.

This clone was counted a single time. This chain connects TRBV7-2 to TRBJ1-2; a weak D match, TRBD1 (6 bases). The CDR3 extends over 14 amino acids. The V end was cut by 0 bases, the J end by 5 bases, with 10 bases between. The germline CDR1 and CDR2 sequences are SGHTA and FQGNSA. The DNA for the CDR3 is TGTGCCAGCAGCTTAGCGAGACAGGATTATGGCTACACCTTC. Protein: CASSLARQDYGYTF.

The V call is TRBV4-2, the J call TRBJ1-5, with a weak D call TRBD1 (5 bases). Germline-derived CDR1 and CDR2 are LGHNA and YNFKEQ. Trimming cost V 5 bases and J 3 bases, with 11 bases left between them. The CDR3 is 14 amino acids. In nucleotides, the CDR3 is TGTGCCAGCAGCTCTCAGACAGCCAATCAGCCCCAGCATTTT. This encodes CASSSQTANQPQHF.

This chain joins TRBV14 and TRBJ1-2, with D perhaps matching TRBD1 (5 bases). This CDR3 has 12 residues. Germline V gene lookup returns CDR1 SGHDN and CDR2 FVKESK. Trimming shortened V by 4 bases and J by 7 bases, and 10 bases separated the two germline ends. CDR3: CASSLQGLGYTF. For the CDR3, the DNA is TGTGCCAGCAGCCTCCAGGGACTTGGCTACACCTTC.

This clone has only one observation. The chain links TRBV2 to TRBJ2-3; D uncertain. This CDR3 contains 15 residues. Germline V lookup: CDR1 SNHLY, CDR2 FYNNEI. Deletions cut 2 bases from V and 6 bases from J, with 15 bases between. The CDR3 DNA reads as TGTGCCAGCAGTGAATATGTGTCCAGTCCGGATACGCAGTATTTT. Translation: CASSEYVSSPDTQYF.

In its sample, this clone was seen once. This CDR3 reads CASSFLMNTEAFF. CDR3 DNA sequence: TGTGCCAGCAGTTTTCTTATGAACACTGAAGCTTTCTTT. The chain employs TRBV12-3 or TRBV12-4 and TRBJ1-1; D is undetermined. There are 13 residues in the CDR3. Trimming shortened V by 3 bases and J by 0 bases, and 5 bases separated the two germline ends.